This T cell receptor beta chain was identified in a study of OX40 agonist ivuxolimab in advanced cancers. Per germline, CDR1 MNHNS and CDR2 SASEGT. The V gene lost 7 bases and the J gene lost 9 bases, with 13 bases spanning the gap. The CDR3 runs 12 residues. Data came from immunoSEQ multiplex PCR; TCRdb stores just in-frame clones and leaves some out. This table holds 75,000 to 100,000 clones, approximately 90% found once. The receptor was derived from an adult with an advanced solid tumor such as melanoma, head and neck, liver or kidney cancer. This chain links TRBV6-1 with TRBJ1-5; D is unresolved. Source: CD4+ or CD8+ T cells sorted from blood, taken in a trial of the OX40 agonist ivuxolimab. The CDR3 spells CASKAGPTPQHF. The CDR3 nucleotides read TGTGCCAGCAAGGCAGGCCCTACGCCCCAGCATTTT.